This T cell receptor (beta chain) was captured in a study of CDR3 diversity in severe acne. One entry per CDR3 protein, called by TCRdb with MiXCR from the PCR reads. The repertoire has roughly 100,000 distinct CDR3 sequences, 51% of them found once; the top ten carry roughly 12%. The CDR3 contains 17 residues. In germline, CDR1 is SNHLY, CDR2 FYNNEI. The germline V and J ends were trimmed by 2 bases and 4 bases, with 18 bases remaining between them. Remarks on this clonotype: With a much larger clone just one base away, this may be a read error.

The rearrangement joins TRBV2 to TRBJ2-1, with D perhaps TRBD2 (6 bases). The sample taken for sequencing was blood. The source of this sequence is a male donor with acne. The CDR3 DNA is TGTGCCAGCAGTGAAATATCACCGGGAGAAGTTTACAATGAGCAGTTCTTC. It yields the protein CASSEISPGEVYNEQFF.